Listed below are T cell receptor beta chains from one sample, sequenced in a study of shared clonotypes between healthy human individuals. Sequenced by immunoSEQ multiplex PCR; TCRdb stores in-frame clones only, minus some. Here the sample spans some 1.5 million clones, 96% being singletons. Sequenced material: naive CD4+ T cells sorted from blood. These receptors were obtained from a man under 40 in good health. The CDR3 runs from the conserved cysteine through the conserved F or W. A D gene is named only where the DNA matches it firmly. Rows give clone size only sometimes, using once, few, many, or a class for an expanded clone.

V,size,D,J,CDR3,DNA
TRBV5-4,.,.,TRBJ2-1,CASSPIGSQYNEQFF,TGTGCCAGCAGCCCGATTGGGTCGCAATACAATGAGCAGTTCTTC
TRBV2,.,.,TRBJ2-2,CASKTASGELFF,TGTGCCAGCAAAACCGCATCCGGGGAGCTGTTTTTT
TRBV15,once,.,TRBJ2-1,CATSRDLAHNEQFF,TGTGCCACCAGCAGAGATCTGGCACACAATGAGCAGTTCTTC
TRBV10-3,.,.,TRBJ2-7,CAISLADPPYEQYF,TGTGCCATCAGTTTAGCAGACCCGCCCTACGAGCAGTACTTC
TRBV10-3,.,TRBD2,TRBJ2-1,CAIGLAGPGGQFF,TGTGCCATAGGGCTAGCGGGCCCCGGAGGCCAGTTCTTC
TRBV27,.,TRBD2,TRBJ2-1,CASSRRGTSGYNEQFF,TGTGCCAGCAGCCGACGAGGGACTAGTGGGTACAATGAGCAGTTCTTC
TRBV21-1,.,.,TRBJ2-1,CASSKGHGLPTYNEQFF,TGTGCCAGCAGCAAGGGGCATGGCTTACCGACTTACAATGAGCAGTTCTTC
TRBV28,.,TRBD1,TRBJ2-7,CASSSPDRGTYEQYF,TGTGCCAGCAGTTCCCCCGACAGGGGAACGTACGAGCAGTACTTC
TRBV6-5,.,TRBD1,TRBJ2-1,CASSYDRVRNEQFF,TGTGCCAGCAGTTACGACAGGGTCCGCAATGAGCAGTTCTTC
TRBV14,.,.,TRBJ2-7,CASSQAPPPYEQYF,TGTGCCAGCAGCCAAGCCCCTCCCCCCTACGAGCAGTACTTC
TRBV7-2,.,TRBD2,TRBJ2-1,CASSLDSGRRWNEQFF,TGTGCCAGCAGCTTAGACAGCGGGAGAAGATGGAATGAGCAGTTCTTC
TRBV27,.,.,TRBJ1-5,CASSLQSSNQPQHF,TGTGCCAGCAGTTTGCAGTCTAGCAATCAGCCCCAGCATTTT
TRBV5-1,once,.,TRBJ1-1,CASSLGTTEAFF,TGCGCCAGCAGCTTGGGGACGACTGAAGCTTTCTTT
TRBV27,.,TRBD1,TRBJ2-3,CASSLSRTGKVTDTQYF,TGTGCCAGCAGTTTATCGAGGACAGGGAAAGTCACAGATACGCAGTATTTT
TRBV14,once,.,TRBJ2-7,CASSQATGPSYEQYF,TGTGCCAGCAGCCAAGCGACAGGTCCGTCCTACGAGCAGTACTTC
TRBV5-4,.,TRBD2,TRBJ2-2,CASSWGTSGRTTGELFF,TGTGCCAGCAGCTGGGGGACTAGCGGGAGGACCACCGGGGAGCTGTTTTTT
TRBV28,.,.,TRBJ2-7,CASSPADTVTSSYEQYF,TGTGCCAGCAGCCCCGCCGACACCGTTACGAGCTCCTACGAGCAGTACTTC
TRBV11-2,.,.,TRBJ2-1,CASSLSYNEQFF,TGTGCCAGCAGCTTAAGCTACAATGAGCAGTTCTTC
TRBV10-3,.,.,TRBJ1-1,CAISPAGNTEAFF,TGTGCCATCAGCCCAGCTGGGAACACTGAAGCTTTCTTT
TRBV28,.,.,TRBJ1-2,CASGGDYGYTF,TGTGCCAGCGGGGGTGACTATGGCTACACCTTC
TRBV19,.,.,TRBJ1-5,CASSRGGGQPQHF,TGTGCCAGTAGTCGGGGGGGCGGTCAGCCCCAGCATTTT
TRBV4-1,.,.,TRBJ1-5,CASSLPEWGGNNQPQHF,TGCGCCAGCAGCCTCCCGGAATGGGGGGGAAACAATCAGCCCCAGCATTTT
TRBV7-6,.,.,TRBJ2-2,CASSSGLNTGELFF,TGTGCCAGCAGCTCCGGACTTAACACCGGGGAGCTGTTTTTT
TRBV4-1,.,.,TRBJ2-1,CASSQAPSGSSSYNEQFF,TGCGCCAGCAGCCAAGCCCCGTCGGGCTCGAGCTCCTACAATGAGCAGTTCTTC
TRBV19,once,.,TRBJ2-2,CASSTPRGTGTGELFF,TGTGCCAGTAGTACCCCTAGGGGGACCGGCACCGGGGAGCTGTTTTTT
TRBV2,.,.,TRBJ2-5,CASSEFTEETQYF,TGTGCCAGCAGTGAATTCACAGAAGAGACCCAGTACTTC
TRBV6-1,.,TRBD1,TRBJ1-2,CASSETPPLQGHYGYTF,TGTGCCAGCAGTGAAACCCCCCCGCTACAGGGGCACTATGGCTACACCTTC
TRBV7-3,.,.,TRBJ1-3,CASSLIPFSGNTIYF,TGTGCCAGCAGCTTAATCCCCTTCTCTGGAAACACCATATATTTT
TRBV11-3,.,TRBD2,TRBJ2-1,CASSLRTSGINNEQFF,TGTGCCAGCAGCTTAAGGACTAGCGGGATCAATAATGAGCAGTTCTTC
TRBV6-1,.,.,TRBJ2-3,CASSTGIGGTDTQYF,TGTGCCAGCAGTACCGGGATAGGGGGCACAGATACGCAGTATTTT
TRBV11-3,.,.,TRBJ2-1,CASSPGSTYNEQFF,TGTGCCAGCAGCCCGGGCTCTACCTACAATGAGCAGTTCTTC
TRBV5-4,once,TRBD2,TRBJ2-3,CASSRGTSGNSFTDTQYF,TGTGCCAGCAGCCGTGGGACTAGCGGGAACTCCTTCACAGATACGCAGTATTTT
TRBV15,.,.,TRBJ1-5,CATSRDDWVQHF,TGTGCCACCAGCAGAGACGATTGGGTTCAGCATTTT
TRBV6-1,.,.,TRBJ2-7,CASSELLTSEQYF,TGTGCCAGCAGTGAACTGTTAACCAGCGAGCAGTACTTC
TRBV5-1,.,.,TRBJ2-2,CASSLEVRPNTGELFF,TGCGCCAGCAGCTTGGAAGTCAGACCTAACACCGGGGAGCTGTTTTTT
TRBV5-1,.,TRBD2,TRBJ2-7,CASSLGQGTSGRIEQYF,TGCGCCAGCAGCCTGGGACAGGGCACTAGCGGGAGGATAGAGCAGTACTTC
TRBV5-4,.,.,TRBJ2-7,CASSLGGVSYEQYF,TGTGCCAGCAGCTTGGGGGGCGTGTCCTACGAGCAGTACTTC
TRBV5-1,.,TRBD2,TRBJ2-1,CASSLGSSGANEQFF,TGCGCCAGCAGCTTGGGTTCTAGCGGGGCCAATGAGCAGTTCTTC
TRBV28,.,TRBD2,TRBJ2-1,CASSLRGGLVDNEQFF,TGTGCCAGCAGTTTAAGAGGGGGACTAGTGGACAATGAGCAGTTCTTC
TRBV7-8,.,.,TRBJ2-1,CASSLTEQFF,TGTGCCAGCAGCTTAACGGAGCAGTTCTTC
TRBV6-1,once,.,TRBJ2-3,CASSLRPRADTQYF,TGTGCCAGCAGCCTCAGACCTCGGGCAGATACGCAGTATTTT
TRBV2,.,.,TRBJ1-5,CASSEGGVYQPQHF,TGTGCCAGCAGTGAAGGGGGTGTCTATCAGCCCCAGCATTTT
TRBV6-6,once,.,TRBJ2-7,CASSTQFYEQYF,TGTGCCAGCAGTACACAGTTCTACGAGCAGTACTTC
TRBV5-1,.,.,TRBJ2-5,CASSLAGVQETQYF,TGCGCCAGCAGCTTGGCAGGAGTACAAGAGACCCAGTACTTC
TRBV9,once,TRBD2,TRBJ2-1,CASSASGSTYNEQFF,TGTGCCAGCAGCGCGAGCGGGAGTACGTACAATGAGCAGTTCTTC
TRBV7-6,.,.,TRBJ2-7,CASSLGADYSYEQYF,TGTGCCAGCAGCTTAGGGGCGGACTACTCCTACGAGCAGTACTTC
TRBV6-5,.,.,TRBJ2-3,CASGTRASTDTQYF,TGTGCCAGCGGGACACGTGCTAGCACAGATACGCAGTATTTT
TRBV9,.,TRBD1,TRBJ2-3,CASSRDRVPTSTDTQYF,TGTGCCAGCAGCCGGGACAGGGTTCCGACTAGCACAGATACGCAGTATTTT
TRBV2,.,.,TRBJ2-1,CASSGTGLLNEQFF,TGTGCCAGCAGTGGAACGGGATTGTTAAATGAGCAGTTCTTC
TRBV7-8,once,TRBD1,TRBJ1-4,CASSRDRGGNEKLFF,TGTGCCAGCAGTCGTGACAGGGGAGGTAATGAAAAACTGTTTTTT
TRBV11-2,.,TRBD2,TRBJ2-7,CASSLAATSGSFSYEQYF,TGTGCCAGCAGCTTAGCAGCGACTAGCGGGAGCTTCTCCTACGAGCAGTACTTC
TRBV28,.,.,TRBJ2-7,CASLSTAYEQYF,TGTGCCAGCCTTAGTACAGCCTACGAGCAGTACTTC